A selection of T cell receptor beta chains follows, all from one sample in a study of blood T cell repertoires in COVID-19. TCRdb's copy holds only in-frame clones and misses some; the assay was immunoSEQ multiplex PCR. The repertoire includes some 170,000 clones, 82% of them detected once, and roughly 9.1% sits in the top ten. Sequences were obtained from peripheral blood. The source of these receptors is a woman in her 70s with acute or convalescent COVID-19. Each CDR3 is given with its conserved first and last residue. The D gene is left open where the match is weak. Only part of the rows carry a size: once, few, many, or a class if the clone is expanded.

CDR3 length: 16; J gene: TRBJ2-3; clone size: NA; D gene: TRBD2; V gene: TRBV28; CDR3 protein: CASSPTSGAKSDTQYF; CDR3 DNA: TGTGCCAGCAGTCCGACTAGCGGGGCGAAATCAGATACGCAGTATTTT
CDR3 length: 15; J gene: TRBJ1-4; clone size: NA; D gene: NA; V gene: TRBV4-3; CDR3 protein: CASSQVEGGGEKLFF; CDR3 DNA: TGCGCCAGCAGCCAAGTGGAGGGTGGAGGGGAAAAACTGTTTTTT
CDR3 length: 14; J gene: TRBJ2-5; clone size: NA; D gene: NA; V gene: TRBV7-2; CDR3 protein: CASSLAGGWETQYF; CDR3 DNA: TGTGCCAGCAGCTTAGCGGGAGGATGGGAGACCCAGTACTTC
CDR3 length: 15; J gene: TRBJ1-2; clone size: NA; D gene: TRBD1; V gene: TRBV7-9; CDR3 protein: CASSILQGSNYGYTF; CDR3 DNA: TGTGCCAGCAGCATATTACAGGGGTCTAACTATGGCTACACCTTC
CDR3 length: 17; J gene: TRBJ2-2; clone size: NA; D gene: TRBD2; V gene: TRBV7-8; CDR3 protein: CASSRLAGPWNTGELFF; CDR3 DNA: TGTGCCAGCAGCCGACTAGCGGGGCCATGGAACACCGGGGAGCTGTTTTTT
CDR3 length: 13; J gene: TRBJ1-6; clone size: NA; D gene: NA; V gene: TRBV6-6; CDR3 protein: CASSRGTVSPLHF; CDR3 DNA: TGTGCCAGCAGCCGCGGGACTGTATCACCCCTCCACTTT
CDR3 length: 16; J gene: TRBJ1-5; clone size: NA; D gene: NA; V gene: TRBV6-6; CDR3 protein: CASSYSGTGDNQPQHF; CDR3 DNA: TGTGCCAGCAGTTACTCCGGGACGGGAGACAATCAGCCCCAGCATTTT
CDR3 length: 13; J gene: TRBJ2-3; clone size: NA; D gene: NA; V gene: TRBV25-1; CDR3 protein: CASKSSASDTQYF; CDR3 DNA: TGTGCCAGCAAGTCAAGCGCCTCAGATACGCAGTATTTT
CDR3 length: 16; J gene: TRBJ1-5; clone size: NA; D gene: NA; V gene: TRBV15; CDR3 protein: CATSSPAGRGNQPQHF; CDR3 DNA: TGTGCCACCAGCAGCCCTGCCGGGAGAGGCAATCAGCCCCAGCATTTT
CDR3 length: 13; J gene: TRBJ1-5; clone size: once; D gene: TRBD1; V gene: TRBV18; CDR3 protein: CASSAQGNQPQHF; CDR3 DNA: TGTGCCAGCTCAGCACAGGGGAACCAGCCCCAGCATTTT
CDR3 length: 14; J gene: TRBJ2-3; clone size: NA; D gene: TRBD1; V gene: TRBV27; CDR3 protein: CASRIDRGRDTQYF; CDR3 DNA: TGTGCCAGCAGAATCGACAGGGGCAGAGATACGCAGTATTTT
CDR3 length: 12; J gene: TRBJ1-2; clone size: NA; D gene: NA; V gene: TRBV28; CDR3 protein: CASSLKLYGYTF; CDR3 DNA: TGTGCCAGCAGTTTGAAACTCTATGGCTACACCTTC
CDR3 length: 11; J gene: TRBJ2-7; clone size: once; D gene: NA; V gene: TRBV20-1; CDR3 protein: CSARDNYEQYF; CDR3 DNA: TGCAGTGCCCGGGATAACTACGAGCAGTACTTC
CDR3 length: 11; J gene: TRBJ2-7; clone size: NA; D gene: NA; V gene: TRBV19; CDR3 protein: CASSSSGEQYF; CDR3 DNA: TGTGCCAGTAGTAGTAGTGGCGAGCAGTACTTC
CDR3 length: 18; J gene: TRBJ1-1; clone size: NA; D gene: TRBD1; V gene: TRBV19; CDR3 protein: CASSVPLRGLQWNTEAFF; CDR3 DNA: TGTGCCAGTAGTGTGCCTCTCAGGGGGCTCCAATGGAACACTGAAGCTTTCTTT
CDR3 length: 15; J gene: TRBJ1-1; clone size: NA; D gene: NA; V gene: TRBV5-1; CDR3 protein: CASSLDPGLNTEAFF; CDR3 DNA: TGCGCCAGCAGCTTGGATCCGGGGTTGAACACTGAAGCTTTCTTT
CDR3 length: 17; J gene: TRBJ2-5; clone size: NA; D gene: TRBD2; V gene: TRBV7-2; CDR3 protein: CASSLVGSGGAQETQYF; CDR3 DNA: TGTGCCAGCAGCTTAGTGGGTAGCGGGGGGGCCCAAGAGACCCAGTACTTC
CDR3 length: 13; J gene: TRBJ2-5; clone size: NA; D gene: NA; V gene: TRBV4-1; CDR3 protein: CASSQRTRETQYF; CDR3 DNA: TGCGCCAGCAGCCAAAGGACTCGGGAGACCCAGTACTTC
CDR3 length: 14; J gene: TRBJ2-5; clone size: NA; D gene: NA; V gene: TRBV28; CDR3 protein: CAHRQEYNIGTQYF; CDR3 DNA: TGTGCCCACCGACAGGAGTATAACATAGGGACCCAGTACTTC
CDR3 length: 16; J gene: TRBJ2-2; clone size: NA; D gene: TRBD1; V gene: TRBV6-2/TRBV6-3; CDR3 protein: CASSYRTGTGPGELFF; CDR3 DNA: TGTGCCAGCAGTTACCGCACCGGGACAGGGCCCGGGGAGCTGTTTTTT
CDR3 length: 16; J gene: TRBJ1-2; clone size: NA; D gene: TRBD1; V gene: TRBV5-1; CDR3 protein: CASSLDPGQGADGYTF; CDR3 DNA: TGCGCCAGCAGCTTGGACCCGGGACAGGGGGCGGATGGCTACACCTTC
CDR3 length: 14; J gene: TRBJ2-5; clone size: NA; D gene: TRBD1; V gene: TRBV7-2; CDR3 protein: CASSSSRGRETQYF; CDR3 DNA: TGTGCCAGCAGCTCCAGCAGGGGGCGAGAGACCCAGTACTTC
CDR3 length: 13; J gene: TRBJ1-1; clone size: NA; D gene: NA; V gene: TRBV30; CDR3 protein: CAWSVRQYTEAFF; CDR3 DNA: TGTGCCTGGAGTGTTCGACAGTACACTGAAGCTTTCTTT
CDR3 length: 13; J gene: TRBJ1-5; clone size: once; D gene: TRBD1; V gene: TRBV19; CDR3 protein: CASSTTGTQPQHF; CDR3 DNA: TGTGCCAGTAGTACGACAGGGACTCAGCCCCAGCATTTT
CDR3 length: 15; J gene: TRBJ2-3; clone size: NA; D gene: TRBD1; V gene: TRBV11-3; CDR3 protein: CASSPTGGRADTQYF; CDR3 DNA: TGTGCCAGCAGCCCGACAGGGGGGAGGGCAGATACGCAGTATTTT
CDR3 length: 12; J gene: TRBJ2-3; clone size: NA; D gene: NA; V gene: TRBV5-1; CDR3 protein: CASSFTADTQYF; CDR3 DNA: TGCGCCAGCAGCTTTACGGCAGATACGCAGTATTTT
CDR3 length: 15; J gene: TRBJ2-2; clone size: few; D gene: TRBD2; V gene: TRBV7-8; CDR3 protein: CASSLGTSRTGELFF; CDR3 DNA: TGTGCCAGCAGCTTGGGGACTAGCCGCACCGGGGAGCTGTTTTTT
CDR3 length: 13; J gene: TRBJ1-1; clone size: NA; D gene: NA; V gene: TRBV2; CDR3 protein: CASSEANSGEAFF; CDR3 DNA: TGTGCCAGCAGTGAAGCCAACAGTGGGGAAGCTTTCTTT
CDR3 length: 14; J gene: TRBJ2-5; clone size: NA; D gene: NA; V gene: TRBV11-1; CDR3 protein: CASSLVLSKETQYF; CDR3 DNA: TGTGCCAGCAGCTTAGTACTATCGAAAGAGACCCAGTACTTC
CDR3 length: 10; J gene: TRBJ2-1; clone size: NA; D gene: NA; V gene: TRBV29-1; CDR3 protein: CSVRVNEQFF; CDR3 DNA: TGCAGCGTTCGGGTCAATGAGCAGTTCTTC
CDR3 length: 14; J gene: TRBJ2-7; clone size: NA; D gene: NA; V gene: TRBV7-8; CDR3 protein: CASSSDYHTYEQYF; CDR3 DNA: TGTGCCAGCAGCTCGGACTACCATACCTACGAGCAGTACTTC
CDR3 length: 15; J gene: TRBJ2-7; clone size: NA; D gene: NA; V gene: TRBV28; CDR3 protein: CASSLEQGVGYEQYF; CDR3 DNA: TGTGCCAGCAGTTTAGAGCAGGGTGTAGGCTACGAGCAGTACTTC
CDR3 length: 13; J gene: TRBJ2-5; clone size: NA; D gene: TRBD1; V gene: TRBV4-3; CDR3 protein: CASSQHRGETQYF; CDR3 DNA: TGCGCCAGCAGCCAACACAGGGGAGAGACCCAGTACTTC
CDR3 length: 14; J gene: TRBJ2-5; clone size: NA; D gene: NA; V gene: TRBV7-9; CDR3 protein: CASSFSDVRGTQYF; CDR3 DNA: TGTGCCAGCAGCTTCTCGGACGTCCGGGGGACCCAGTACTTC
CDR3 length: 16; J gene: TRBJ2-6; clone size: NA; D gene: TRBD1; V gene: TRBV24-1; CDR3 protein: CATSGTGSSGANVLTF; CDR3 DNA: TGTGCCACCAGTGGGACAGGGAGCTCTGGGGCCAACGTCCTGACTTTC
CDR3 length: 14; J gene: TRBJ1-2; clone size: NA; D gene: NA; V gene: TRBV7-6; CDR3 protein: CASSLGYREGGYTF; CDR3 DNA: TGTGCCAGCAGCTTAGGCTACAGGGAGGGTGGCTACACCTTC
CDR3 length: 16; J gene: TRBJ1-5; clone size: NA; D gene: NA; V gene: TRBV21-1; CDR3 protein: CASRCFRTPFNQPQHF; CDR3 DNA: TGTGCCAGCAGGTGCTTTAGGACACCCTTCAATCAGCCCCAGCATTTT
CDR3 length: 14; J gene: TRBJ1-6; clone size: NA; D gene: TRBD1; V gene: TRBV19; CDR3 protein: CASSNRDRISPLHF; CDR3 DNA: TGTGCCAGTAGTAACCGGGACAGGATTTCACCCCTCCACTTT
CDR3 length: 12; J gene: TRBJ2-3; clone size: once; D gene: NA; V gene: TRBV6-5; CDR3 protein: CASSILKDTQYF; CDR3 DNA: TGTGCCAGCTCTATACTCAAAGATACGCAGTATTTT
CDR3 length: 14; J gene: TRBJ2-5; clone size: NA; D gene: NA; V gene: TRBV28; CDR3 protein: CASRSGTSYGGQYF; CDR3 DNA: TGTGCCAGTAGATCCGGGACTTCCTATGGGGGCCAGTACTTC
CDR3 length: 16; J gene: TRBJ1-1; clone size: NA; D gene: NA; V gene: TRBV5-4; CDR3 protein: CASSSSTTDLNTEAFF; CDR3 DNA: TGTGCCAGCAGCTCATCTACGACAGACTTGAACACTGAAGCTTTCTTT
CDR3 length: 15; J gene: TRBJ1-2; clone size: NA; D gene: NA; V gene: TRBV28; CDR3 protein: CASSLAGQGDYGYTF; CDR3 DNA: TGTGCCAGCAGTTTAGCGGGGCAGGGTGACTATGGCTACACCTTC
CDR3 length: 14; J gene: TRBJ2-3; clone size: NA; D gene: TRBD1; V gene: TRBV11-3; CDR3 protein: CASSLDRGLNTQYF; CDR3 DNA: TGTGCCAGCAGCTTAGACAGGGGGCTTAATACGCAGTATTTT
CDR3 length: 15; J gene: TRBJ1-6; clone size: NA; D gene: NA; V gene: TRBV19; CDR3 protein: CASSPAEATGMALHF; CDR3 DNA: TGTGCCAGTAGTCCCGCTGAAGCGACGGGGATGGCCCTCCACTTT
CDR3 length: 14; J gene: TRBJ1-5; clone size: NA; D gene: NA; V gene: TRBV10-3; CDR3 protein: CAISETDRGQPQHF; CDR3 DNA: TGTGCCATCAGTGAGACGGACAGAGGACAGCCCCAGCATTTT
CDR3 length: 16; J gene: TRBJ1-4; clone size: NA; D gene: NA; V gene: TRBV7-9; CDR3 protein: CASSLVGRGKNEKLFF; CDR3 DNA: TGTGCCAGCAGCTTAGTAGGCAGGGGAAAGAATGAAAAACTGTTTTTT
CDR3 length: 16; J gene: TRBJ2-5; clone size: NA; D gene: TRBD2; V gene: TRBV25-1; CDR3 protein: CASSEISGGTQETQYF; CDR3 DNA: TGTGCCAGCAGTGAGATTAGCGGGGGAACCCAAGAGACCCAGTACTTC
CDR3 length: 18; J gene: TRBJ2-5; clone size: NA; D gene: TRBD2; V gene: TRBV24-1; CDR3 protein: CATSGTGTSGNSQETQYF; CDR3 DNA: TGTGCCACCAGTGGGACCGGGACTAGCGGGAACTCCCAAGAGACCCAGTACTTC
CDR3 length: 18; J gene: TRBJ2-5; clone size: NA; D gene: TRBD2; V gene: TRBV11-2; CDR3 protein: CASSPTGLAGGVRETQYF; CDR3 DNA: TGTGCCAGCAGCCCAACGGGACTAGCGGGAGGGGTGAGAGAGACCCAGTACTTC
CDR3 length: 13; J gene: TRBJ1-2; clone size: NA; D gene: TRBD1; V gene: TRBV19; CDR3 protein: CASSQGQGGGYTF; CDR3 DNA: TGTGCCAGTAGTCAGGGACAGGGTGGTGGCTACACCTTC
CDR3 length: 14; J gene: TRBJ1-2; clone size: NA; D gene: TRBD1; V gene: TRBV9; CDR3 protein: CASSGTGVHHGYTF; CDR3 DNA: TGTGCCAGCAGCGGCACAGGGGTGCACCATGGCTACACCTTC